This T cell receptor (beta chain) originates from a study of T cells in localized non-small cell lung cancer (dated by TCRdb to about 2020). Regarding the study in general: Comparing tumors with uninvolved tumor-adjacent lungs, the study looked at the T cell repertoires of over 200 patients with early-stage NSCLC. The cohort was made up of hundreds of treatment-naive NSCLC patients whose localized lung tumors had been resected. NSCLC patients had a mean age of approximately 72 years, and fewer than 150 were male and around 99 female.

TCR beta CDR3 regions were sequenced from DNA using the immunoSEQ Assay. The authors' analysis ran thus. To compute T cell density, TCR beta template counts were normalized to usable DNA, which was estimated by amplifying housekeeping genes. Richness was estimated using the preseqR package, with extrapolation to 400,000 templates for PBMC samples and to 120,000 templates for tissue samples. Clonality was defined by subtracting Pielou's evenness from one. Tissue-enriched TCRs were identified by differential abundance testing using productive amino-acid clonotypes, minimum total count 5 and alpha 0.1. The Jaccard Index and the Morisita Overlap Index were used to quantify repertoire overlap between compartments. TCR beta CDR3s were clustered by GLIPH together with public tetramer-defined viral CDR3s, and at least three viral sequences plus V-gene enrichment were required for viral motifs. TCRdb re-hosts the immuneACCESS table, in-frame sequences only. Its copies lack some clones; in the studies checked, an unresolved V gene accounts for under half of them, and the cause for the rest is not known. V and J calls and clone size are copied from that table; D and trimming were computed from the DNA. This sample lists about 24,000 clones; approximately 86% were detected once. The ten most abundant clones make up 5.8% of the sample.

In the case of this clone: It lacks a known antigen. Qualities for individual bases were not recorded, and no much larger clone is one base off.

At diagnosis, peripheral blood, uninvolved tumor-adjacent lung and tumor were collected and were preserved as a mix of fresh-frozen and FFPE material. For TCR repertoire profiling, the blood samples were analyzed as peripheral blood mononuclear cells. The full study reports these points: Longer overall survival was associated with higher T cell density in blood, whereas shorter survival was associated with higher clonality in adjacent lung. Because the study design was exploratory, TCR variables were selected using unadjusted p-values without false-discovery rate correction. Because multi-region sequencing of the tumors was not done, intratumor heterogeneity could not be ruled out. Uninvolved tumor-adjacent lung showed the highest T cell clonality, higher than tumor, which suggests more focused antigenic responses in the uninvolved tumor-adjacent lung. A median of around 50 of the top 100 tumor clones turned up in the paired uninvolved adjacent lung, and fewer than 35 of those clones also ranked among the top 100 of that same adjacent lung.

Sample: peripheral blood, taken before any cancer treatment. This receptor was identified in a male donor aged 60 or older with stage II squamous cell lung carcinoma.

The CDR3 reads as follows: CASSSVLSGNTIYF. The nucleotides are TGTGCCAGCAGCTCCGTCCTCTCTGGAAACACCATATATTTT. The rearranged chain carries TRBV11-2 and TRBJ1-3, with the D gene call left open. The CDR3 goes from the cysteine to the phenylalanine over 14 residues. Just CDR3 DNA is preserved here, 42 bases in frame from base 1. The germline V gene supplies CDR1 SGHAT and CDR2 FQNNGV. The junction carries 7 bases between V and J, which are trimmed by 4 bases and 0 bases respectively.